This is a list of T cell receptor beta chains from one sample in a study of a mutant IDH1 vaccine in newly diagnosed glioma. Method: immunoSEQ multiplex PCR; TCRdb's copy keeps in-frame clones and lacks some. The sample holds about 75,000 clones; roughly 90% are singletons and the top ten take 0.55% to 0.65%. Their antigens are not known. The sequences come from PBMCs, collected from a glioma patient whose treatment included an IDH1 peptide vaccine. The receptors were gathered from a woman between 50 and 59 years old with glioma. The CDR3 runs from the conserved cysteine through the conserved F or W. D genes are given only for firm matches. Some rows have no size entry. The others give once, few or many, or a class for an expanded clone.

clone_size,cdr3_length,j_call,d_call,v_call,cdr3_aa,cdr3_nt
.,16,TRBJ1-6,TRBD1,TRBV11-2,CASSGAGGKFNSPLHF,TGTGCCAGCAGCGGCGCAGGGGGAAAGTTTAATTCACCCCTCCACTTT
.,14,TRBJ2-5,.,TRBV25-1,CASSKGSVPWTQYF,TGTGCCAGCAGTAAGGGGTCCGTCCCTTGGACCCAGTACTTC
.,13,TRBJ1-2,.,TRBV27,CASSLSVGYGYTF,TGTGCCAGCAGTTTATCCGTCGGTTATGGCTACACCTTC
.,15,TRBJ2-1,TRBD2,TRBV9,CASSVGGGRVNEQFF,TGTGCCAGCAGCGTAGGCGGGGGTAGGGTCAATGAGCAGTTCTTC
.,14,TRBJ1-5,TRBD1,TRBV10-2,CASSIQGTPAPQHF,TGCGCCAGCAGCATACAGGGGACCCCAGCGCCCCAGCATTTT
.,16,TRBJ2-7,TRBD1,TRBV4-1,CASSPRGNRGTYEQYF,TGCGCCAGCAGCCCCAGGGGGAACAGGGGAACCTACGAGCAGTACTTC
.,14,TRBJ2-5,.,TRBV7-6,CASSLTPYQETQYF,TGTGCCAGCAGCTTAACACCGTACCAAGAGACCCAGTACTTC
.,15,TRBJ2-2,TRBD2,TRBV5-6,CASTRAGGPTGELFF,TGTGCCAGCACCCGGGCGGGAGGGCCGACCGGGGAGCTGTTTTTT
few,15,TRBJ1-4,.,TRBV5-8,CASSSWTVGGEKLFF,TGTGCCAGCAGCTCCTGGACAGTAGGTGGTGAAAAACTGTTTTTT
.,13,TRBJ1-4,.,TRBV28,CASSGAINEKLFF,TGTGCCAGCTCCGGGGCTATTAATGAAAAACTGTTTTTT
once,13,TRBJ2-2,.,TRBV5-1,CASSPDPSGELFF,TGCGCCAGCAGCCCGGACCCGAGCGGGGAGCTGTTTTTT
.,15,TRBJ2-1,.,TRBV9,CASSVAGAGGNEQFF,TGTGCCAGCAGCGTAGCCGGGGCTGGGGGGAATGAGCAGTTCTTC
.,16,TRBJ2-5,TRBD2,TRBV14,CASSPRRLLAGETQYF,TGTGCCAGCAGCCCAAGAAGGCTACTAGCGGGGGAGACCCAGTACTTC
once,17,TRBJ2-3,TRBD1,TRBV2,CASRRTINRGQKDTQYF,TGTGCCAGCAGGCGAACTATAAACAGGGGGCAGAAAGATACGCAGTATTTT
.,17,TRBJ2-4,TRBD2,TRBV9,CASSSGGTLLAKNIQYF,TGTGCCAGCAGCTCGGGGGGGACACTACTAGCCAAAAACATTCAGTACTTC
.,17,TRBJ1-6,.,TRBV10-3,CAISEWGDISYNSPLHF,TGTGCCATCAGTGAGTGGGGGGACATCTCCTATAATTCACCCCTCCACTTT
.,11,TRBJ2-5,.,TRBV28,CASTGLETQYF,TGTGCCAGCACAGGGCTAGAGACCCAGTACTTC
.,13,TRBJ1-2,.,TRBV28,CASSLLVGYGYTF,TGTGCCAGCAGTTTATTGGTGGGCTATGGCTACACCTTC
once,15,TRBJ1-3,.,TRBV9,CASSVAGDSGNTIYF,TGTGCCAGCAGCGTAGCCGGGGACTCTGGAAACACCATATATTTT
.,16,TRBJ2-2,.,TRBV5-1,CASSPLRGKNTGELFF,TGCGCCAGCAGCCCGCTACGCGGGAAGAACACCGGGGAGCTGTTTTTT
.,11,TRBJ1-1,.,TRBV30,CAWSQGTEAFF,TGTGCCTGGAGTCAGGGGACTGAAGCTTTCTTT
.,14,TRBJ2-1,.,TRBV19,CASSMGTDYNEQFF,TGTGCCAGTAGTATGGGGACCGATTACAATGAGCAGTTCTTC
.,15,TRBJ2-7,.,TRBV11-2,CASSFAGGVLYEQYF,TGTGCCAGCAGCTTTGCCGGGGGCGTCCTTTACGAGCAGTACTTC
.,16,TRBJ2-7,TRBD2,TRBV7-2,CASSTRASGSSYEQYF,TGTGCCAGCAGCACTCGCGCTAGCGGGAGCTCCTACGAGCAGTACTTC
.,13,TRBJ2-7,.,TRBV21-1,CASSKVPLYEQYF,TGTGCCAGCAGCAAAGTCCCGCTTTACGAGCAGTACTTC
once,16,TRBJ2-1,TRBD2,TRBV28,CASYTGDRLAGGLEFF,TGTGCCAGTTATACAGGGGACAGACTAGCGGGAGGTCTGGAGTTCTTC